This TCR beta chain comes out of a study of CD8+ T cells in alopecia areata. About the study: Tofacitinib administration persisted for 6 to 18 months, succeeded by 6 months off drug.

As for treatment: oral pan-JAK inhibitor, 5-10 mg twice daily. After isolation, RNA underwent reverse transcription to generate cDNA as the sequencing template. Assay: immunoSEQ multiplex PCR; the TCRdb copy retains only in-frame clones and omits some. The sample has about 190,000 clones; 45% to 75% are singletons. The V gene's germline CDR1 is SGHTA and CDR2 FQGNSA. The CDR3 length is 11 residues. Trimming stripped 5 bases from V and 6 bases from J, with 5 bases between. This sequence originates from a human donor with alopecia areata. Sequencing was performed on CD4+ T cells sorted from blood, taken at week 4, from a patient treated with tofacitinib. The rearrangement links TRBV7-2 to TRBJ2-1; unclear D gene. The CDR3 DNA is TGTGCCAGCAGCAATCCCAATGAGCAGTTCTTC. Translating gives CASSNPNEQFF.